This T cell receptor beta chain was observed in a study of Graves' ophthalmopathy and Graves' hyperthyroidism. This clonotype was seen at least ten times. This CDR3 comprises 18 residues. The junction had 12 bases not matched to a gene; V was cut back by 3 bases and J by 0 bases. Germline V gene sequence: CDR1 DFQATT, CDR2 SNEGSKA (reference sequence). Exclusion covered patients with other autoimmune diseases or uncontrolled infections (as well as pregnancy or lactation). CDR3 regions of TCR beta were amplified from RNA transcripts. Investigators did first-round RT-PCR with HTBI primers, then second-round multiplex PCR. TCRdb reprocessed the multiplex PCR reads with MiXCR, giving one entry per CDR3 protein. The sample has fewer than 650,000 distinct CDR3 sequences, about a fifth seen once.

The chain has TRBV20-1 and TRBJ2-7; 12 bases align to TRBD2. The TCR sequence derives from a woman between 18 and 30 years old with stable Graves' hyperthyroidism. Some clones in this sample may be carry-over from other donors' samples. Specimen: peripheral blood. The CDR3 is CSASGGLAGPSSSYEQYF. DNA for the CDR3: TGCAGTGCTAGTGGGGGACTAGCGGGTCCCTCAAGCTCCTACGAGCAGTACTTC.